This T cell receptor (beta chain) comes out of a study of OX40 agonist ivuxolimab in advanced cancers. About the research overall: The eligibility criteria allowed prior anti-PD-1, anti-PD-L1 or anti-CTLA-4 therapy, and about 40% had some.

From germline, CDR1 is LNHDA and CDR2 SQIVND (reference sequence). This CDR3 contains 16 residues. V was clipped by 7 bases and J by 2 bases, with 17 bases between them. Assay used: immunoSEQ multiplex PCR; TCRdb lists only in-frame clones, some missing. This repertoire shows about 59,000 clones, over 70% found once; its top ten account for about 0.36%. General study findings and limits: Specificity for antigen went undetermined in the expanded peripheral T cells. At 0.1 to 3.0 mg/kg and by week 6, CD4+ and CD8+ T cells in the blood had expanded clonally. CD8+ T cells (on average) carried more expanded clones than CD4+ T cells.

As for this clone: The antigen is undetermined.

V and J are TRBV19 and TRBJ1-4; a possible D gene is TRBD1 (5 bases). This TCR was recovered from an adult with an advanced solid tumor such as melanoma, head and neck, liver or kidney cancer. Here the sequenced sample was CD4+ or CD8+ T cells sorted from blood, taken in a trial of the OX40 agonist ivuxolimab. The CDR3 DNA is TGTGCCAGTACCAACCCGGCAGGGTTGACTAATGAAAAACTGTTTTTT. Protein product: CASTNPAGLTNEKLFF.